Below, 16 T cell receptor beta chains from the same sample are listed, as sequenced in a study of blood T cells in healthy people across ages. The use of a sample-barcoded 5' primer and a J-beta primer mix characterized a second PCR of roughly 6 to 11 cycles. MiXCR, run by TCRdb on the 5' RACE reads, gives a single entry per CDR3 protein. The repertoire holds approximately 1,000,000 distinct CDR3 sequences, with under 55% as singletons. The specimen was blood. These receptors were collected from a woman aged 60 to 75 in good health.

The genes are TRBV21-1 and TRBJ2-1. TRBV21-1 is assigned pseudogene status. CDR3 length equals 15 residues. As DNA, the CDR3 is TGTGCCAGCAGCATAGGGTATACGTCCTACAATGAGCAGTTCTTC. This gives the protein CASSIGYTSYNEQFF.

For this clonotype: A junction boundary mismatches the germline segment, possibly from a read error. V and J are TRBV6-1 and TRBJ1-1; D gene ambiguous. The CDR3 sequence is 17 residues long. Germline V gene lookup returns CDR1 MNHNS and CDR2 SASEGT. CDR3 bases: TGTGCCAGCAGTGAAGACGTCGGCGGAGGGTGGAACACTGAGGCTTTCTTT. This encodes CASSEDVGGGWNTEAFF.

This clonotype was picked up a small number of times. The rearrangement joins TRBV12-3 or TRBV12-4 to TRBJ2-5, with D perhaps TRBD2 (6 bases). The CDR3 loop spans 13 amino acids. The ends were cut back, 5 bases at V and 4 bases at J, with 11 bases in the middle. For the CDR3, the DNA is TGTGCCAGCAGTCAATGGAGGGGAGAGACCCAGTACTTC. Amino acid sequence: CASSQWRGETQYF.

A few counts support this clonotype. The rearrangement uses TRBV5-1 and TRBJ1-6; possibly TRBD1 for D (5 bases). The CDR3 loop spans 15 amino acids. V was pared by 0 bases and J by 7 bases, with 11 bases between. Germline V lookup: CDR1 SGHRS, CDR2 YFSETQ. This CDR3 is CASSLDSGRNSPLHF. The CDR3 DNA sequence: TGCGCCAGCAGCTTGGATTCGGGACGGAATTCACCCCTCCACTTT. The variable domain in full, completed from reference TRBV5-1 and TRBJ1-6, reads KAGVTQTPRYLIKTRGQQVTLSCSPISGHRSVSWYQQTPGQGLQFLFEYFSETQRNKGNFPGRFSGRQFSNSRSEMNVSTLELGDSALYLCASSLDSGRNSPLHFGNGTRLTVT.

This clonotype occurred a few times. The V call is TRBV7-2, the J call TRBJ1-2; a possible D gene is TRBD1 (5 bases). Per the germline V gene, CDR1 is SGHTA and CDR2 is FQGNSA. The CDR3 has 17 amino acids. With 5 bases removed from V and 0 bases from J, the gap between germline ends came to 19 bases. CDR3 sequence (DNA): TGTGCCAGCAGCCCGCGGGACGTAACCCTTCCTAACTATGGCTACACCTTC. The encoded protein is CASSPRDVTLPNYGYTF.

The chain employs TRBV9 and TRBJ2-6; D is uncertain. The CDR3 sequence is 15 residues long. V lost 0 bases to trimming and J lost 0 bases, with 4 bases between them. Per the germline V gene, CDR1 is SGDLS and CDR2 is YYNGEE. The CDR3 sequence: CASSVDSSGANVLTF. CDR3 nucleotide sequence: TGTGCCAGCAGCGTAGACAGCTCTGGGGCCAACGTCCTGACTTTC.

The sample holds many counts of this clonotype. The chain combines TRBV29-1 with TRBJ2-7; perhaps TRBD2 as D (6 bases). The V end was cut by 3 bases, the J end by 1 base, with 10 bases between. Germline CDR1 SQVTM, CDR2 ANQGSEA. The CDR3 length is 13 residues. The CDR3: CSVDSGGSYEQYF. CDR3 coding DNA: TGCAGCGTTGACTCCGGGGGTTCCTACGAGCAGTACTTC.

The V gene is TRBV10-2, the J gene TRBJ2-7, with D tentatively TRBD1 (5 bases). Trimming stripped 3 bases from V and 0 bases from J, with 15 bases between. CDR1 is WSHSY and CDR2 is SAAADI in the germline V gene. CDR3 length: 16 amino acids. CDR3 amino acids: CASSDPSRESSYEQYF. In DNA form, the CDR3 reads TGCGCCAGCAGTGACCCGTCCAGGGAAAGCTCCTACGAGCAGTACTTC.

This clonotype was observed a single time. The V gene is TRBV29-1, the J gene TRBJ1-1; TRBD1 agrees at 7 bases. Germline CDR1 reads SQVTM; CDR2 reads ANQGSEA. This CDR3 spans 13 amino acids. After removal of 7 bases from V and 3 bases from J, the junction contained 8 bases not matched to a gene. The chain's CDR3 is CSGSRGRYTEAFF. For the CDR3, the DNA is TGCAGCGGCTCTAGGGGGCGATACACTGAAGCTTTCTTT. The whole variable domain, filled in from reference TRBV29-1 and TRBJ1-1, reads SAVISQKPSRDICQRGTSLTIQCQVDSQVTMMFWYRQQPGQSLTLIATANQGSEATYESGFVIDKFPISRPNLTFSTLTVSNMSPEDSSIYLCSGSRGRYTEAFFGQGTRLTVV.

This clonotype has a handful of counts. The rearrangement uses TRBV12-3 or TRBV12-4 and TRBJ2-7, with D perhaps TRBD2 (6 bases). With 4 bases removed from V and 5 bases from J, the gap between germline ends came to 21 bases. This CDR3 spans 16 amino acids. The CDR3 spells CASSSNRDLAPHEQYF. The CDR3 DNA reads TGTGCCAGCAGTTCAAACCGGGACTTAGCTCCCCACGAGCAGTACTTC.

This chain joins TRBV20-1 and TRBJ2-7, with 9 positions matching TRBD2. Germline V gene sequence: CDR1 DFQATT, CDR2 SNEGSKA (reference sequence). This CDR3 region has 16 residues. V trimming: 3 bases; J trimming: 0 bases; junction bases outside the gene matches: 9. The CDR3 sequence: CSARNALAGISYEQYF. CDR3 nucleotides: TGCAGTGCTAGGAATGCGCTAGCGGGGATCTCCTACGAGCAGTACTTC.

Only a few counts were recorded for this clonotype. The rearrangement links TRBV28 to TRBJ2-5, with D hard to call. This CDR3 is built from 16 residues. The germline V gene encodes CDR1 MDHEN and CDR2 SYDVKM. V was pared by 5 bases and J by 4 bases, with 20 bases between. The CDR3: CASSRSRVRWGETQYF. In DNA form, the CDR3 reads TGTGCCAGCAGTCGTTCACGGGTCAGATGGGGAGAGACCCAGTACTTC.

The genes are TRBV7-2 and TRBJ1-6; TRBD1 matches at 10 bases. There are 16 residues in the CDR3. Germline V lookup: CDR1 SGHTA, CDR2 FQGNSA. With 3 bases clipped from V and 14 bases from J, the junction kept 13 bases outside the gene matches. The CDR3 DNA follows: TGTGCCAGCAGCTTCCCATTGGGACAGGGGCGACAAGCCCTCCACTTT. Its protein product is CASSFPLGQGRQALHF.

This rearrangement joins TRBV27 to TRBJ1-4; D unclear. Gene TRBJ2-2 matches the end of the DNA better, so the J call may be wrong. Per germline, CDR1 MNHEY and CDR2 SMNVEV (reference sequence). CDR3 length: 12 amino acids. The CDR3 reads CASSLLGRELFF. In nucleotides, the CDR3 is TGTGCCAGCAGTTTATTGGGAAGGGAGCTGTTTTTT.

The chain uses TRBV10-3 and TRBJ2-1, with 7 bases matching TRBD1. The junction had 7 bases not matched to a gene; V was cut back by 3 bases and J by 5 bases. The CDR3 sequence is 15 residues long. The germline gives CDR1 ENHRY, CDR2 SYGVKD. The chain's CDR3 is CAISDRDRINNEQFF. The CDR3 DNA reads TGTGCCATCAGTGACCGGGACAGAATTAACAATGAGCAGTTCTTC.

A note on this clonotype: The junction differs from germline at one of its ends, possibly a read error. The chain is built from TRBV4-1 and TRBJ2-6; 12 nucleotides match TRBD1. CDR3 size: 18 residues. Germline-derived CDR1 and CDR2 are MGHRA and YSYEKL. The CDR3 coding sequence is TGCGCCAGCAGCCCTCCGGGACAGGGGGCGTACGGGGCCAACGCCCTGACTTTC. The encoded protein is CASSPPGQGAYGANALTF.